The source of this T cell receptor beta chain is a study of technical replicates of blood from a handful of donors. The table came from immunoSEQ multiplex PCR; TCRdb's copy has only in-frame clones and leaves some out. The table has approximately 85,000 clones, about 91% seen once. This clone appeared a few times. The sample comprised T cells isolated from PBMCs. This receptor was obtained from a human donor in good health.

The CDR3: CASSMYGQGSYEQYF. The CDR3 nucleotides read TGTGCCAGTAGTATGTATGGGCAGGGGTCGTACGAGCAGTACTTC. This chain links TRBV19 with TRBJ2-7; maybe TRBD1 (6 bases). V was trimmed by 3 bases and J by 4 bases, leaving 16 bases between them. The CDR3 runs 15 residues. Germline loops: CDR1 LNHDA, CDR2 SQIVND (reference sequence).